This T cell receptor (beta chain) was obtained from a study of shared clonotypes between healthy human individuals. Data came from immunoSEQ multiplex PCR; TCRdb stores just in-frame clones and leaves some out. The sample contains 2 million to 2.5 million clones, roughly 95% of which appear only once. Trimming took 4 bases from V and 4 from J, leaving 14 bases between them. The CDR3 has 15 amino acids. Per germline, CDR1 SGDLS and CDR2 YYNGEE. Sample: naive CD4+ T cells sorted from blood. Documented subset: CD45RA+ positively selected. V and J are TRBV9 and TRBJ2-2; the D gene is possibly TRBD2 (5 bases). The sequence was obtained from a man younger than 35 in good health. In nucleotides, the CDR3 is TGTGCCAGCAGCTTCCCCCTAGGGAGCACCGGGGAGCTGTTTTTT. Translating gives CASSFPLGSTGELFF.